The 27 T cell receptor beta chains listed next were all sequenced from one sample in a study of blood T cell repertoires in COVID-19. The protocol was immunoSEQ multiplex PCR, while the TCRdb copy is restricted to in-frame clones and leaves out a portion. The sample lists about 210,000 clones, approximately 80% occurring once. What was sequenced was PBMCs or T cells enriched from blood (not recorded which). These receptor sequences come from a man aged 25-45 years with acute COVID-19.

The chain has TRBV4-1 and TRBJ1-3, with 9 bases identical to TRBD1. The length of the CDR3 is 17 residues. The junction had 5 bases not matched to a gene; V was cut back by 0 bases and J by 2 bases. CDR1 is MGHRA, CDR2 YSYEKL, per germline. The CDR3 coding sequence is TGCGCCAGCAGCCAAGATTTACAGGGGGCTACTGGAAACACCATATATTTT. This encodes CASSQDLQGATGNTIYF.

The chain is built from TRBV7-9 and TRBJ2-3; 8 bases are shared with TRBD1. Germline CDR1 and CDR2: SEHNR and FQNEAQ (reference sequence). The J segment lost 6 bases and the V segment lost 6 bases, leaving 14 bases of the junction unmatched. The CDR3 runs 16 residues. CDR3 in DNA: TGTGCCAGCAGGGGAACAGGGGGTGTGAGCGGGGATACGCAGTATTTT. Translation gives CASRGTGGVSGDTQYF.

The chain uses TRBV29-1 and TRBJ1-1; D is perhaps TRBD1 (6 bases). The germline gives CDR1 SQVTM, CDR2 ANQGSEA. The CDR3 loop spans 12 amino acids. V lost 8 bases to trimming and J lost 4 bases, with 14 bases between them. This CDR3 is CSIGQTITEAFF. The CDR3 DNA sequence: TGCAGCATTGGACAGACCATCACTGAAGCTTTCTTT. Variable domain in full (rest from reference TRBV29-1 and TRBJ1-1): SAVISQKPSRDICQRGTSLTIQCQVDSQVTMMFWYRQQPGQSLTLIATANQGSEATYESGFVIDKFPISRPNLTFSTLTVSNMSPEDSSIYLCSIGQTITEAFFGQGTRLTVV.

The chain links TRBV28 to TRBJ1-2; D remains ambiguous. This CDR3 region has 13 residues. CDR1 is MDHEN, CDR2 SYDVKM, per germline. V lost 5 bases and J lost 4, with 11 bases in between. CDR3: CASSEGLSYGYTF. The CDR3 coding sequence is TGTGCCAGCAGTGAGGGATTGAGCTATGGCTACACCTTC.

This clone was observed a handful of times. The rearrangement joins TRBV10-1 to TRBJ2-1; 8 nucleotides agree with TRBD1. The CDR3 extends over 14 amino acids. Trimming at V came to 5 bases and at J to 4 bases, leaving 4 bases not matched to a gene. CDR1 and CDR2 (germline): WNHNN, SYGVQD (reference sequence). CDR3 coding DNA: TGCGCCAGCAGTCGAGGACAGGGTTACAATGAGCAGTTCTTC. It encodes CASSRGQGYNEQFF.

This clone appeared a single time. The chain links TRBV19 to TRBJ1-1; no firm D call. Per the germline V gene, CDR1 is LNHDA and CDR2 is SQIVND (reference sequence). The CDR3 runs 13 residues. Trimming cost V 7 bases and J 11 bases, with 20 bases left between them. CDR3 residues: CASTPFPPWEAFF. CDR3 in DNA: TGTGCCAGTACCCCATTCCCCCCCTGGGAGGCTTTCTTT.

The chain recombines TRBV2 with TRBJ1-6; 7 bases align to TRBD1. The CDR3 spans 13 residues. Germline V gene lookup returns CDR1 SNHLY and CDR2 FYNNEI. V trimming: 9 bases; J trimming: 9 bases; junction bases outside the gene matches: 8. The CDR3 region is CARNRGMGSPLHF. The CDR3 region has the DNA TGTGCCAGAAACAGGGGAATGGGTTCACCCCTCCACTTT.

J is TRBJ2-5 and V is TRBV2, with 13 bases aligning to TRBD2. Trimming took 6 bases from V and 5 from J; bases not matched to a gene: 9. Germline V gene data show CDR1 as SNHLY and CDR2 as FYNNEI. This CDR3 region has 16 residues. CDR3: CASSWTSGGKGETQYF. The CDR3 DNA follows: TGTGCCAGCAGCTGGACTAGCGGGGGAAAAGGGGAGACCCAGTACTTC.

The chain links TRBV21-1 to TRBJ2-5; whether TRBD2, the table's D call, matches the DNA was not checked. TRBV21-1 constitutes a pseudogene. CDR3 length: 15 residues. This chain's CDR3 is CASPPRSGYQETQYF. The DNA of the CDR3 is TGTGCCAGCCCCCCCCGTAGCGGGTACCAAGAGACCCAGTACTTC.

This clone has a handful of counts. The same CDR3 also results from other DNA sequences found in this sample. The chain links TRBV9 to TRBJ2-5, with D possibly TRBD2 on 5 matching bases. V lost 0 bases, J lost 5 bases, and 11 bases lay in between. Germline CDR1 SGDLS, CDR2 YYNGEE. The CDR3 has 14 residues. The CDR3: CASSVGVGGETQYF. CDR3 DNA: TGTGCCAGCAGCGTAGGAGTGGGCGGGGAGACCCAGTACTTC.

The count of this clone is one. The V call is TRBV4-1, the J call TRBJ1-5; 8 nucleotides line up with TRBD1. CDR3 length: 16 amino acids. The V and J ends lost 3 bases and 3 bases, in that order; junction bases with no gene match: 7. Per germline, CDR1 MGHRA and CDR2 YSYEKL. CDR3 nucleotide sequence: TGCGCCAGCAGCCATCTCGACAGGGGCTACAATCAGCCCCAGCATTTT. Translating gives CASSHLDRGYNQPQHF.

This chain links TRBV3-1 (or the pseudogene TRBV3-2) with TRBJ2-5; TRBD1 matches at 11 bases. In germline, CDR1 is LGHDT, CDR2 YNNKEL (reference sequence). This CDR3 contains 15 residues. Unmatched junction bases numbered 3, after V lost 1 base and J lost 5 bases. The CDR3 reads CASSQAGTGGETQYF. CDR3 in DNA: TGTGCCAGCAGCCAAGCCGGGACAGGGGGGGAGACCCAGTACTTC.

This chain uses TRBV28 with TRBJ1-6; possibly TRBD1 for D (5 bases). V was clipped by 2 bases and J by 9 bases, with 14 bases between them. There are 15 residues in the CDR3. The germline V gene encodes CDR1 MDHEN and CDR2 SYDVKM. Here the CDR3 DNA reads TGTGCCAGCAGTTTAGAAGGTGGGGCCGTTTCACCCCTCCACTTT. Its translation is CASSLEGGAVSPLHF.

The V and J genes are TRBV9 and TRBJ2-5; D is possibly TRBD1 (6 bases). The CDR3 is 18 residues long. Germline V CDR1 and CDR2: SGDLS, YYNGEE. Trimming left V 3 bases short and J 1 base short, with 22 bases between. The CDR3 coding sequence is TGTGCCAGCAGCGGACAGGAGTGGCTAATCACGAGCCAAGAGACCCAGTACTTC. This translates into CASSGQEWLITSQETQYF.

The chain recombines TRBV3-1 (or the pseudogene TRBV3-2) with TRBJ2-7; 11 nucleotides align to TRBD2. Germline V gives CDR1 LGHDT, CDR2 YNNKEL (reference sequence). V lost 5 bases to trimming and J lost 6 bases; unmatched junction nucleotides: 6. CDR3 length: 14 residues. For the CDR3, the DNA is TGTGCCAGCAGCTCCGGGACTAGCGGCACCGAGCAGTACTTC. Amino acids: CASSSGTSGTEQYF.

The chain links TRBV28 to TRBJ1-2; no firm D call. This CDR3 comprises 16 residues. V shed 4 bases and J shed 5 bases, with 20 bases lying between them. Germline V gene lookup returns CDR1 MDHEN and CDR2 SYDVKM. The CDR3 loop reads CASSSPHPLSAYGYTF. The CDR3 nucleotides read TGTGCCAGCAGTTCTCCGCATCCCCTCTCCGCGTATGGCTACACCTTC.

The V and J genes are TRBV16 and TRBJ1-2; 9 nucleotides match TRBD1. The germline CDR1 and CDR2 sequences are KGHSY and FQNENV. V lost 3 bases to trimming and J lost 8 bases; unmatched junction nucleotides: 10. The CDR3 sequence is 15 residues long. The DNA for the CDR3 is TGTGCCAGCAGCCATGATGGACAGGGGATTGAGGGCTACACCTTC. This translates into CASSHDGQGIEGYTF. Complete variable domain (other parts from reference TRBV16 and TRBJ1-2): GEEVAQTPKHLVRGEGQKAKLYCAPIKGHSYVFWYQQVLKNEFKFLISFQNENVFDETGMPKERFSAKCLPNSPCSLEIQATKLEDSAVYFCASSHDGQGIEGYTFGSGTRLTVV.

The chain joins TRBV11-2 to TRBJ2-7; 7 bases agree with TRBD1. The CDR3 spans 15 residues. CDR1 is SGHAT, CDR2 FQNNGV, per germline. The V segment lost 5 bases and the J segment 1 base; nucleotides outside the gene matches: 8. CDR3 nucleotides: TGTGCCAGCAGCGGAGACAGGGTTCAGTCCTACGAGCAGTACTTC. Its translation: CASSGDRVQSYEQYF.

This chain uses TRBV5-4 with TRBJ1-2; TRBD1 aligns across 9 bases. CDR1 is SGHNT and CDR2 is YYREEE in the germline V gene (reference sequence). The V segment lost 2 bases and the J segment 4 bases; nucleotides outside the gene matches: 3. The CDR3 runs 14 residues. The CDR3: CASSLWDRVYGYTF. The CDR3, as DNA: TGTGCCAGCAGCTTATGGGACAGGGTCTATGGCTACACCTTC.

The chain couples TRBV5-1 to TRBJ1-6, with D possibly being TRBD1 (5 bases). With 0 bases removed from V and 6 bases from J, the gap between germline ends came to 10 bases. Germline assignment: CDR1 SGHRS and CDR2 YFSETQ. This CDR3 contains 15 residues. The CDR3 bases are TGCGCCAGCAGCTTGGATCCAGGGTCTAATTCACCCCTCCACTTT. Amino acids: CASSLDPGSNSPLHF. The entire variable domain, with the rest obtained from reference TRBV5-1 and TRBJ1-6, is as follows: KAGVTQTPRYLIKTRGQQVTLSCSPISGHRSVSWYQQTPGQGLQFLFEYFSETQRNKGNFPGRFSGRQFSNSRSEMNVSTLELGDSALYLCASSLDPGSNSPLHFGNGTRLTVT.

V gene TRBV19 combines with J gene TRBJ1-2; 11 bases are shared with TRBD1. V gave up 8 bases and J gave up 4 bases; unmatched junction bases: 12. The CDR3 extends over 16 amino acids. Germline-derived CDR1 and CDR2 are LNHDA and SQIVND (reference sequence). CDR3 sequence (DNA): TGTGCCAGTCAGTCCCGGGACAGGGGGATCCTCTATGGCTACACCTTC. Protein product: CASQSRDRGILYGYTF.

This chain joins TRBV19 and TRBJ1-4; no clear D gene. The length of the CDR3 is 14 residues. In germline, CDR1 is LNHDA, CDR2 SQIVND (reference sequence). V was pared by 6 bases and J by 8 bases, with 16 bases between. The CDR3 spells CASSTSGIGEKLFF. CDR3 in DNA: TGTGCCAGTAGCACCTCGGGGATAGGCGAAAAACTGTTTTTT.

The chain is built from TRBV27 and TRBJ1-2; 10 positions match TRBD1. The junction had 5 bases not matched to a gene; V was cut back by 7 bases and J by 0 bases. The germline V gene encodes CDR1 MNHEY and CDR2 SMNVEV (reference sequence). The CDR3 length is 15 residues. The CDR3 coding sequence is TGTGCCAGCATAAAGACAGGGGGCGCTAACTATGGCTACACCTTC. Translation: CASIKTGGANYGYTF.

The chain employs TRBV9 and TRBJ1-1; D unresolved. The CDR3 runs 15 residues. Germline CDR1 and CDR2: SGDLS and YYNGEE. Deletions cut 0 bases from V and 5 bases from J, with 14 bases between. The CDR3 reads CASSVGGPRETEAFF. The CDR3 bases are TGTGCCAGCAGCGTAGGCGGTCCTCGGGAGACTGAAGCTTTCTTT.

The gene calls are TRBV12-3 or TRBV12-4 and TRBJ1-2, with D perhaps TRBD1 (5 bases). V was trimmed by 5 bases and J by 8 bases, leaving 15 bases between them. The CDR3 loop spans 13 amino acids. CDR3 nucleotide sequence: TGTGCCAGCAGTAATAAGTGGGGCTGGGGCTACACCTTC. Translating it yields CASSNKWGWGYTF.

The V and J genes are TRBV2 and TRBJ2-5; maybe TRBD1 (6 bases). Germline loops: CDR1 SNHLY, CDR2 FYNNEI. The CDR3 runs 15 residues. The V and J ends lost 6 bases and 7 bases respectively, with 21 bases between them. This CDR3 is CASSLRPLPGATQYF. Here the CDR3 DNA reads TGTGCCAGCAGCCTCCGGCCCCTTCCAGGGGCGACCCAGTACTTC.

This clone was counted a few times. The chain links TRBV12-3 or TRBV12-4 to TRBJ1-1, with D possibly TRBD1 on 5 matching bases. V was shortened by 6 bases and J by 7 bases, with 12 bases between the two germline ends. The CDR3 spans 12 residues. CDR3 sequence reads: CASSQTENEAFF. The CDR3 bases are TGTGCCAGCAGCCAGACAGAAAATGAAGCTTTCTTT.